This T cell receptor (beta chain) was recovered during a study of CD8 T cells in ankylosing spondylitis (dated by TCRdb to 2015 to 2018). For the wider study: The study set out to find disease-linked TCR variants by profiling T cell receptor beta repertoires in ankylosing spondylitis patients and healthy donors. In total, the full study cohort was made up of some 110 healthy donors and more than 20 ankylosing spondylitis patients. Samples of peripheral blood were taken, and for ankylosing spondylitis patients, synovial fluid was collected as well. Study-level results and caveats: Some TCR beta motif variants had previously been reported in synovial fluid and blood of reactive arthritis patients, which suggested common disease-initiation mechanisms. A TCR beta motif of about 8 highly homologous amino acid variants appeared characteristic of blood from ankylosing spondylitis patients. According to the report, matched synovial fluid samples from ankylosing spondylitis patients were significantly enriched for the disease-linked clones. The disease-linked clones had a CD8+ phenotype and were found at relatively low frequencies in peripheral blood.

TCRdb names Illumina HiSeq 2500 as the instrument used. Quantitative 5'-RACE with molecular barcodes was used to prepare TCR beta libraries. As for how the authors treated the data: A new computational method based on a probabilistic model of VDJ rearrangement was used to identify disease-linked TCR variants. TCRdb reran the public reads through fastp at Q25 and MiXCR, keeping productive beta chains. Merged by CDR3 protein, the rows form single entries marked with the most common genes and DNA. Here the V and J calls rest on TCRdb's processing, not on the authors' analysis. Here the sample has around 250,000 distinct CDR3 sequences; roughly 10% occur a single time. The top ten hold 6% to 7.5% of the sample. As encoded in the germline V gene (reference sequence), CDR1 is LNHNV while CDR2 is YYDKDF. V gives up 6 bases and J gives up 1 base, and the segment between their germline ends measures 15 bases. The CDR3 sequence holds 15 residues, the cysteine and phenylalanine included. Left in the record is the CDR3 DNA by itself, 45 bases read in frame from the first base.

This clonotype was detected ten times or more. Its antigen is unknown. The sample holds no much larger clone one base away, and base qualities are not on file. Sample: blood, either unsorted or a sorted T cell fraction (not recorded which). The sequence derives from a male donor with ankylosing spondylitis or in good health (not recorded which). The receptor chain draws on TRBV15 and TRBJ1-1; there is no confident call for the D gene. The DNA reads as follows: TGTGCCACCAGGGGAACCTGGCGAGGGAACACTGAAGCTTTCTTT. Its translation reads: CATRGTWRGNTEAFF. The variable domain in full, with residues beyond the CDR3 obtained from the reference TRBV15 and TRBJ1-1 genes, is DAMVIQNPRYQVTQFGKPVTLSCSQTLNHNVMYWYQQKSSQAPKLLFHYYDKDFNNEADTPDNFQSRRPNTSFCFLDIRSPGLGDTAMYLCATRGTWRGNTEAFFGQGTRLTVV.